This entry features one T cell receptor beta chain sequence. This sample is part of a study of early stage breast cancer tumors. Produced via immunoSEQ multiplex PCR; TCRdb's table is partial and in-frame only. The table has tens of thousands of clones, roughly two thirds seen once. Looked up from germline, CDR1 is MNHEY and CDR2 is SVGAGI. The CDR3 is 13 amino acids. Trimming took 7 bases from V and 4 from J, leaving 10 bases between them. The TCR comes from a person aged 45-60 years with breast cancer. Sequencing was carried out using blood. This chain connects TRBV6-5 to TRBJ2-2, with TRBD1 as a possible D gene (5 bases). CDR3 DNA: TGTGCCAGCAACATCCAGGGCACCGGGGAGCTGTTTTTT. Translation gives CASNIQGTGELFF.